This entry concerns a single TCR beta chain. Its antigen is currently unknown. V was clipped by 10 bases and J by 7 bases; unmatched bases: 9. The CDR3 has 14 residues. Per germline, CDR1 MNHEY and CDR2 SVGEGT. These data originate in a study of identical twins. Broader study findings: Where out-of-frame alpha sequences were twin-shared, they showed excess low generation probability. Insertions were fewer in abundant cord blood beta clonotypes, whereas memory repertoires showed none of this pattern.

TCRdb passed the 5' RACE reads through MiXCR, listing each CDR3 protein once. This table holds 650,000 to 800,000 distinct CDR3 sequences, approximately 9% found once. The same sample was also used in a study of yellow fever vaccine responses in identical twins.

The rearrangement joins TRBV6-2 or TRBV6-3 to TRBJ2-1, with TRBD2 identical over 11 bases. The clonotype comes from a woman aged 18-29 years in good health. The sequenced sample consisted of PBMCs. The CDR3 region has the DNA TGTGCCACCACAACGGGACTAGCGGCTAATGAGCAGTTCTTC. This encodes CATTTGLAANEQFF.